These 27 T cell receptor beta chains were sequenced from one sample in a study of blood T cell repertoires in COVID-19. Profiled with immunoSEQ multiplex PCR; TCRdb holds only in-frame clones, not every one. The sample yields 180,000 or so clones, roughly 80% seen once. The sample was PBMCs or T cells enriched from blood (not recorded which). These receptors were collected from a woman aged 45-59 years who had recovered from COVID-19.

The chain couples TRBV18 to TRBJ1-5; tentative D call: TRBD1 (6 bases). The V and J ends lost 2 bases and 7 bases respectively, with 12 bases between them. CDR1 and CDR2 (germline): KGHSH, LQKENI. This CDR3 has 14 residues. This CDR3 reads CASSPMGAGQPQHF. The DNA for the CDR3 is TGTGCCAGCTCACCAATGGGGGCAGGGCAGCCCCAGCATTTT.

The chain couples TRBV6-2 or TRBV6-3 to TRBJ1-2, with D possibly being TRBD1 (6 bases). V lost 6 bases and J lost 8, with 16 bases in between. Germline V gene lookup returns CDR1 MNHEY and CDR2 SVGEGT. This CDR3 is 13 amino acids long. The CDR3 DNA reads TGTGCCAGCAGCTTCGGACAGTTGGGAGGCTACACCTTC. Residues: CASSFGQLGGYTF.

The CDR3 DNA reads as TGTGCCAGCAGTTATACAGGGGTCGGCTACACCTTC. Translated: CASSYTGVGYTF. The chain employs TRBV6-2 or TRBV6-3 and TRBJ1-2; TRBD1 aligns across 7 bases. This CDR3 spans 12 amino acids. J gave up 8 bases and V 3 bases, and 3 bases lay outside the gene matches. From germline, CDR1 is MNHEY and CDR2 SVGEGT.

The chain couples TRBV3-1 (or the pseudogene TRBV3-2) to TRBJ1-5; no definite D call. V was pared by 4 bases and J by 6 bases, with 10 bases between. Germline CDR1 LGHDT, CDR2 YNNKEL (reference sequence). The CDR3 has 13 amino acids. The CDR3 protein is CASSPGGPQPQHF. The CDR3 coding sequence is TGTGCCAGCAGCCCCGGCGGCCCTCAGCCCCAGCATTTT.

The chain combines TRBV28 with TRBJ1-6; no clear D. There are 16 residues in the CDR3. Germline V gene sequence: CDR1 MDHEN, CDR2 SYDVKM. Trimming left V 1 base short and J 8 bases short, with 15 bases between. The CDR3 nucleotides read TGTGCCAGCAGTTTATTTCCCCCGGGCGGGGATTCACCCCTCCACTTT. Its translation: CASSLFPPGGDSPLHF.

The chain links TRBV29-1 to TRBJ1-2, with 7 bases matching TRBD1. V lost 0 bases, J lost 7 bases, and 5 bases stayed unmatched. The germline gives CDR1 SQVTM, CDR2 ANQGSEA. CDR3 length: 13 amino acids. CDR3 coding DNA: TGCAGCGTTGAAGATTACAGGGGAGGTGGCTACACCTTC. Its translation is CSVEDYRGGGYTF. Full variable domain (rest looked up from reference TRBV29-1 and TRBJ1-2): SAVISQKPSRDICQRGTSLTIQCQVDSQVTMMFWYRQQPGQSLTLIATANQGSEATYESGFVIDKFPISRPNLTFSTLTVSNMSPEDSSIYLCSVEDYRGGGYTFGSGTRLTVV.

The rearrangement joins TRBV7-2 to TRBJ2-3; 8 positions agree with TRBD2. The CDR3 consists of 15 residues. V shed 5 bases, J shed 3 bases, and the junction held 7 bases outside the gene matches. Germline loops: CDR1 SGHTA, CDR2 FQGNSA. CDR3 sequence reads: CASSRREGRTDTQYF. The CDR3 DNA follows: TGTGCCAGCAGCCGCCGGGAGGGCCGGACAGATACGCAGTATTTT.

The chain combines TRBV21-1 with TRBJ2-2; whether TRBD2, the table's D call, matches the DNA was not checked. TRBV21-1 is shown as a pseudogene. The CDR3 loop spans 20 amino acids. The CDR3 loop is CASSLRINRSVGGHTGELFF. The CDR3 nucleotides are TGTGCCAGCAGCCTGAGAATAAACAGGAGTGTCGGGGGGCACACCGGGGAGCTGTTTTTT.

The genes are TRBV15 and TRBJ2-7; D is perhaps TRBD1 (5 bases). CDR1 is LNHNV and CDR2 is YYDKDF in the germline V gene (reference sequence). The CDR3 is 14 amino acids. The germline V and J ends were trimmed by 8 bases and 4 bases, with 18 bases remaining between them. The CDR3 reads CATGAVGKSYEQYV. The DNA for the CDR3 is TGTGCCACCGGGGCGGTTGGTAAGAGTTACGAGCAGTACGTC.

The gene calls are TRBV12-3 or TRBV12-4 and TRBJ2-1; D gene ambiguous. CDR3 size: 12 residues. The germline V and J ends were trimmed by 6 bases and 12 bases, with 15 bases remaining between them. This CDR3 reads CASSPVRSWQFF. CDR3 nucleotides: TGTGCCAGCAGCCCTGTTCGGTCATGGCAGTTCTTC.

CDR3 residues: CASSRTPGGTEAFF. CDR3 coding DNA: TGTGCCAGCAGCCGTACTCCTGGCGGCACTGAAGCTTTCTTT. The chain combines TRBV7-3 with TRBJ1-1; D call uncertain. The V and J ends lost 5 bases and 4 bases respectively, with 14 bases between them. Germline lookup yields CDR1 SGHTA and CDR2 FQGTGA. This CDR3 comprises 14 residues.

The V call is TRBV12-3 or TRBV12-4, the J call TRBJ1-2, with a possible D match to TRBD1 (6 bases). V was pared by 5 bases and J by 7 bases, with 14 bases between. CDR3 length equals 13 residues. CDR3 sequence reads: CASSQRRGGGYTF. In nucleotides, the CDR3 is TGTGCCAGCAGTCAGCGGAGAGGGGGTGGCTACACCTTC.

The CDR3: CASSEAGKRETQYF. CDR3 DNA sequence: TGTGCCAGCTCAGAGGCAGGGAAACGAGAGACCCAGTACTTC. The chain recombines TRBV18 with TRBJ2-5, with D possibly being TRBD1 (5 bases). Germline loops: CDR1 KGHSH, CDR2 LQKENI. CDR3 length: 14 residues. V was pared by 5 bases and J by 4 bases, with 14 bases between.

The chain combines TRBV29-1 with TRBJ1-2; D may be TRBD1 (6 bases). In germline, CDR1 is SQVTM, CDR2 ANQGSEA. V shed 6 bases and J shed 4 bases, with 9 bases lying between them. The CDR3 is made up of 11 amino acids. CDR3 DNA: TGCAGCGTGGGCAGGGGCTATGGCTACACCTTC. Residues: CSVGRGYGYTF.

The chain couples TRBV12-3 or TRBV12-4 to TRBJ1-3, with a tentative D call TRBD1 (5 bases). V was pared by 8 bases and J by 8 bases, with 16 bases between. There are 13 residues in the CDR3. The CDR3 here is CASGNQGGYTIYF. CDR3 nucleotide sequence: TGTGCCAGCGGGAACCAGGGCGGTTACACCATATATTTT.

The chain uses TRBV18 and TRBJ2-5; no clear D gene. This CDR3 region has 16 residues. V lost 3 bases and J 2 bases, leaving 16 bases between the germline ends. Germline assignment: CDR1 KGHSH and CDR2 LQKENI. CDR3 sequence (DNA): TGTGCCAGCTCACCCATTTTCTCGAGCGTACAAGAGACCCAGTACTTC. Protein product: CASSPIFSSVQETQYF.

The chain uses TRBV6-2 or TRBV6-3 and TRBJ1-2, with D perhaps matching TRBD1 (5 bases). Trimming stripped 0 bases from V and 8 bases from J, with 13 bases between. The CDR3 covers 14 residues. CDR1 is MNHEY and CDR2 is SVGEGT in the germline V gene. CDR3 in DNA: TGTGCCAGCAGTTACTCGGACACCTCGAGCGGCTACACCTTC. Its protein is CASSYSDTSSGYTF.

The chain joins TRBV10-1 to TRBJ1-1; unclear D gene. Germline V gives CDR1 WNHNN, CDR2 SYGVQD (reference sequence). Between the trimmed V and J ends, which lost 1 base and 7 bases, there was a span of 16 bases. The CDR3 totals 15 residues. CDR3 residues: CASSEYTEPGNEAFF. The CDR3 bases are TGCGCCAGCAGTGAGTATACCGAACCAGGTAATGAAGCTTTCTTT.

The chain employs TRBV2 and TRBJ2-7; D remains ambiguous. The CDR3 extends over 11 amino acids. The germline V and J ends were trimmed by 5 bases and 6 bases, with 8 bases remaining between them. Germline V gene data show CDR1 as SNHLY and CDR2 as FYNNEI. The DNA for the CDR3 is TGTGCCAGCAGTTGGTGGAGCGAGCAGTACGTC. Translated, it gives CASSWWSEQYV.

The CDR3 DNA sequence: TGTGCCAGCACGGGGGGCGGGAATCAGCCCCAGCATTTT. Its translation: CASTGGGNQPQHF. This chain joins TRBV28 and TRBJ1-5; possible D gene TRBD1, 6 bases. CDR3 length: 13 amino acids. Trimming shortened V by 7 bases and J by 4 bases, and 11 bases separated the two germline ends. Looked up from germline, CDR1 is MDHEN and CDR2 is SYDVKM.

This rearrangement joins TRBV9 to TRBJ1-2; D uncertain. V gave up 3 bases and J gave up 3 bases, with 24 bases separating them. The CDR3 is 18 residues long. Germline lookup yields CDR1 SGDLS and CDR2 YYNGEE. The CDR3 spells CASSAGEASPSPHYGYTF. CDR3 nucleotides: TGTGCCAGCAGCGCCGGTGAGGCCAGTCCCTCCCCCCACTATGGCTACACCTTC. Together with reference TRBV9 and TRBJ1-2, the CDR3 gives the full variable domain: DSGVTQTPKHLITATGQRVTLRCSPRSGDLSVYWYQQSLDQGLQFLIQYYNGEERAKGNILERFSAQQFPDLHSELNLSSLELGDSALYFCASSAGEASPSPHYGYTFGSGTRLTVV.

The V and J genes are TRBV5-1 and TRBJ1-6, with a weak D call TRBD1 (6 bases). Germline lookup yields CDR1 SGHRS and CDR2 YFSETQ. The length of the CDR3 is 16 residues. Trimming shortened V by 1 base and J by 8 bases, and 16 bases separated the two germline ends. The CDR3 sequence is CASSLSYREMDSPLHF. DNA for the CDR3: TGCGCCAGCAGCTTGTCCTACAGGGAGATGGATTCACCCCTCCACTTT. Variable domain in full (rest from reference TRBV5-1 and TRBJ1-6): KAGVTQTPRYLIKTRGQQVTLSCSPISGHRSVSWYQQTPGQGLQFLFEYFSETQRNKGNFPGRFSGRQFSNSRSEMNVSTLELGDSALYLCASSLSYREMDSPLHFGNGTRLTVT.

The V and J genes are TRBV6-5 and TRBJ1-4; the D gene is possibly TRBD1 (6 bases). V lost 0 bases to trimming and J lost 4 bases, with 12 bases between them. Per the germline V gene, CDR1 is MNHEY and CDR2 is SVGAGI. This CDR3 contains 16 residues. For the CDR3, the DNA is TGTGCCAGCAGTTACTCTAGGGGGGGAGGTAATGAAAAACTGTTTTTT. Its protein is CASSYSRGGGNEKLFF.

The chain couples TRBV14 to TRBJ1-1; possibly TRBD1 for D (5 bases). CDR3 size: 16 residues. Trimming removed 0 bases at V and 1 base at J, with 12 bases between. Germline V gives CDR1 SGHDN, CDR2 FVKESK. The CDR3 here is CASSQDPLTGNTEAFF. In nucleotides, the CDR3 is TGTGCCAGCAGCCAAGATCCCCTTACAGGGAACACTGAAGCTTTCTTT.

The genes are TRBV25-1 and TRBJ1-1; 7 bases are shared with TRBD1. Germline-derived CDR1 and CDR2 are MGHDK and SYGVNS. The CDR3 covers 15 residues. V shed 3 bases and J 1 base; nucleotides not matched to a gene: 5. The CDR3 DNA follows: TGTGCCAGCAGTGATTTAAACAGGGGGAACACTGAAGCTTTCTTT. Protein sequence: CASSDLNRGNTEAFF.

This clone has a single count. The chain joins TRBV4-3 to TRBJ2-3; D possibly corresponds to TRBD2 (6 bases). The germline gives CDR1 LGHNA, CDR2 YSLEER. V shed 0 bases and J shed 0 bases, with 16 bases lying between them. This CDR3 has 18 residues. The CDR3 nucleotides read TGCGCCAGCAGCCAAGATCCGGGGCGGGGTCTTAGCACAGATACGCAGTATTTT. Amino acid sequence: CASSQDPGRGLSTDTQYF.

The chain combines TRBV28 with TRBJ1-6; possible D gene TRBD1, 6 bases. Germline-derived CDR1 and CDR2 are MDHEN and SYDVKM. Trimming took off 7 bases at V and 8 bases at J, with 18 bases between the two ends. This CDR3 spans 15 amino acids. The DNA of the CDR3 is TGTGCCAGCAACCCCCGGACAGCTTTGGATTCACCCCTCCACTTT. Translation: CASNPRTALDSPLHF.